The entry below gives a single TCR beta chain sequence along with its context. J was trimmed by 7 bases and V by 2 bases; bases with no gene match: 3. CDR3 size: 13 residues. The germline CDR1 and CDR2 sequences are MNHEY and SVGEGT. The study recruited people aged 18 to 89 years across 24 US areas. This sample was taken from a study of blood T cell repertoires in COVID-19. Clones were sequenced by immunoSEQ multiplex PCR, and TCRdb holds only the in-frame ones, with some missing. The table has 380,000 or so clones, around 87% seen once. The chain carries TRBV6-2 or TRBV6-3 and TRBJ1-1, with 8 positions matching TRBD1. The sample was PBMCs or T cells enriched from blood (not recorded which). This receptor was obtained from a man aged 25 to 40 who had recovered from COVID-19. CDR3 sequence: CASSYTRGLEAFF. In nucleotides, the CDR3 is TGTGCCAGCAGTTACACCAGGGGGCTTGAAGCTTTCTTT.